These 3 T cell receptor beta chains came from one sample sequenced in a study of blood T cell repertoires in COVID-19. Profiling relied on immunoSEQ multiplex PCR, and the TCRdb table lists in-frame clones only, not all of them. The table has around 320,000 clones, around 90% seen once; the top ten hold about 2.3%. The sample consisted of peripheral blood. The receptors shown here come from a man in his late teens or twenties with active or convalescent COVID-19.

V is TRBV29-1 and J is TRBJ1-1; maybe TRBD1 (6 bases). Germline assignment: CDR1 SQVTM and CDR2 ANQGSEA. CDR3 length equals 13 residues. Trimming left V 4 bases short and J 0 bases short, with 9 bases between. The CDR3 loop is CSVVGQLNTEAFF. The CDR3, as DNA: TGCAGCGTTGTAGGACAGTTGAACACTGAAGCTTTCTTT.

The gene calls are TRBV7-9 and TRBJ1-2; D not resolved. Per germline, CDR1 SEHNR and CDR2 FQNEAQ (reference sequence). V dropped 2 bases and J dropped 11 bases, with 15 bases sitting between them. The CDR3 loop spans 13 amino acids. The chain's CDR3 is CASSLTPFPGYTF. The CDR3 DNA is TGTGCCAGCAGCTTAACCCCCTTCCCAGGTTACACCTTC.

The V call is TRBV4-1, the J call TRBJ2-7; no firm D call. Germline CDR1 and CDR2: MGHRA and YSYEKL. V lost 3 bases and J 6 bases, leaving 12 bases between the germline ends. This CDR3 comprises 13 residues. The DNA of the CDR3 is TGCGCCAGCAGCCAGACCTTAAGGAGCGAGCAGTACTTC. The encoded protein is CASSQTLRSEQYF.